These T cell receptor beta chains were read from a single sample in a study of tumor-infiltrating lymphocytes in oesophageal squamous cell carcinoma. TCRdb re-derived calls from the PCR reads in MiXCR, one entry per CDR3 protein. The sample lists about 20,000 distinct CDR3 sequences, about two fifths seen once, with 6% to 7% in the top ten. Sequenced: blood. The receptors stem from a male donor with esophageal squamous cell carcinoma. Each CDR3 is given with its conserved first and last residue. A D gene is named only where the DNA matches it firmly. The size entry is marked missing in some rows and otherwise reads once, few, many or a size class.

clone size,CDR3 length,D gene,J gene,V gene,CDR3 protein,CDR3 DNA
-,15,TRBD2,TRBJ2-7,TRBV7-4,CASSLQGRGRNEQYF,TGTGCCAGCAGCTTACAGGGACGCGGGAGAAACGAGCAGTACTTC
-,14,TRBD2,TRBJ2-3,TRBV5-6,CASSPTSGGDTQYF,TGTGCCAGCAGCCCTACTAGCGGCGGAGATACGCAGTATTTT
many,20,TRBD2,TRBJ2-7,TRBV7-2,CASSLRALGGANSGSYEQYF,TGTGCCAGCAGCTTACGTGCCCTCGGGGGGGCGAACTCCGGGTCCTACGAGCAGTACTTC
medium-sized,15,TRBD1,TRBJ1-4,TRBV7-8,CASSRGQGGNEKLFF,TGTGCCAGCAGCCGGGGACAGGGAGGGAATGAAAAACTGTTTTTT
-,14,-,TRBJ2-3,TRBV12-3/TRBV12-4,CASRQTRGADTQYF,TGTGCCAGCAGGCAGACTAGGGGAGCAGATACGCAGTATTTT
-,13,-,TRBJ1-2,TRBV6-1,CASNPDGPYGYTF,TGTGCCAGCAACCCGGACGGACCTTATGGCTACACCTTC
-,13,-,TRBJ2-2,TRBV7-6,CASSSVRTGELFF,TGTGCCAGCAGTTCAGTTCGGACCGGGGAGCTGTTTTTT
many,14,-,TRBJ2-7,TRBV28,CASSWTLSSYEQYF,TGTGCCAGCAGTTGGACACTTAGCTCCTACGAGCAGTACTTC
-,15,TRBD1,TRBJ2-5,TRBV7-6,CASSLRGQLQETQYF,TGTGCCAGCAGCTTAAGGGGACAGCTCCAAGAGACCCAGTACTTC
few,16,TRBD2,TRBJ2-3,TRBV9,CASSTSGEGLADTQYF,TGTGCCAGCAGCACCTCCGGGGAGGGATTAGCAGATACGCAGTATTTT
-,14,-,TRBJ2-7,TRBV7-6,CASSGKGGPYEQYF,TGTGCCAGCAGCGGGAAAGGCGGGCCCTACGAGCAGTACTTC
medium-sized,14,-,TRBJ2-1,TRBV10-1,CASSPSGVRGEQFF,TGCGCCAGCAGTCCTTCGGGAGTTCGGGGGGAGCAGTTCTTC
many,14,-,TRBJ2-7,TRBV2,CASRPRSGQYEQYF,TGTGCCAGCAGGCCCAGGAGCGGCCAGTACGAGCAGTACTTC
-,12,TRBD1,TRBJ2-7,TRBV6-8,CASSPRTGWQYF,TGTGCCAGCAGTCCCCGGACAGGATGGCAGTACTTC
many,16,TRBD1,TRBJ1-4,TRBV6-1,CASSSGQGSANEKLFF,TGTGCCAGCAGCTCGGGACAGGGATCAGCTAATGAAAAACTGTTTTTT
medium-sized,13,TRBD2,TRBJ2-7,TRBV6-1,CASTGGSSYEQYF,TGTGCCAGCACCGGGGGGTCCTCCTACGAGCAGTACTTC
many,15,TRBD2,TRBJ2-2,TRBV27,CASTWRGGNTGELFF,TGTGCCAGCACGTGGCGGGGGGGGAACACCGGGGAGCTGTTTTTT
many,15,-,TRBJ2-7,TRBV28,CASSLPAGIPYEQYF,TGTGCCAGCAGTTTACCTGCAGGCATTCCCTACGAGCAGTACTTC
medium-sized,15,TRBD2,TRBJ2-7,TRBV6-1,CASSEETSGSYEQYF,TGTGCCAGCAGTGAAGAGACTAGCGGGAGTTACGAGCAGTACTTC
many,15,-,TRBJ2-5,TRBV24-1,CATSGNMGVAETQYF,TGTGCCACCAGCGGAAACATGGGGGTGGCGGAGACCCAGTACTTC
many,13,-,TRBJ1-4,TRBV6-4,CATGGNSDEKLFF,TGTGCCACCGGTGGTAACTCGGACGAAAAACTGTTTTTT
-,14,-,TRBJ1-1,TRBV7-2,CASSLAGRGTEAFF,TGTGCCAGCAGCTTAGCGGGCAGGGGAACTGAAGCTTTCTTT
few,12,-,TRBJ2-1,TRBV20-1,CSARSRVVEQFF,TGCAGTGCTAGGTCCAGGGTCGTTGAGCAGTTCTTC
many,13,-,TRBJ1-2,TRBV6-1,CASSGSVASGYTF,TGTGCCAGCAGTGGTTCGGTCGCTTCAGGCTACACCTTC
many,13,-,TRBJ2-3,TRBV9,CASSVGGTDTQYF,TGTGCCAGCAGCGTAGGAGGCACAGATACGCAGTATTTT
-,15,TRBD2,TRBJ2-1,TRBV7-9,CASSLDSGGVNEQFF,TGTGCCAGCAGCTTAGATAGCGGGGGTGTCAATGAGCAGTTCTTC
-,14,-,TRBJ2-3,TRBV7-8,CASSLWDFTDTQYF,TGTGCCAGCAGCTTATGGGACTTTACAGATACGCAGTATTTT
-,14,TRBD1,TRBJ1-2,TRBV6-1,CASSEGGTARGYTF,TGTGCCAGCAGTGAAGGGGGGACAGCCAGAGGCTACACCTTC
medium-sized,15,TRBD1,TRBJ2-1,TRBV28,CASSLRDRPYNEQFF,TGTGCCAGCAGTTTACGGGACAGGCCTTACAATGAGCAGTTCTTC
-,18,TRBD1,TRBJ2-7,TRBV7-3,CASSLSSGGTGVYYEQYF,TGTGCCAGCAGCTTAAGTTCTGGCGGGACAGGGGTCTACTACGAGCAGTACTTC
-,11,-,TRBJ2-5,TRBV12-3/TRBV12-4,CASTPTDTQYF,TGTGCCAGCACCCCTACAGATACGCAGTACTTC
-,13,-,TRBJ2-3,TRBV6-1,CASSSQAGDTQYF,TGTGCCAGCAGTTCCCAGGCGGGGGATACGCAGTATTTT
-,15,-,TRBJ2-1,TRBV5-6,CASSLAWVTRDEQFF,TGTGCCAGCAGCTTGGCCTGGGTAACACGCGATGAGCAGTTCTTC
-,14,TRBD2,TRBJ2-7,TRBV9,CASSVSGLDGEQYF,TGTGCCAGCAGCGTATCAGGACTAGATGGCGAGCAGTACTTC
-,14,TRBD1,TRBJ1-2,TRBV7-3,CASIGDSDYYGYTF,TGTGCCAGCATAGGGGACAGCGACTACTATGGCTACACCTTC
few,15,-,TRBJ2-6,TRBV7-2,CASSLLVSGANVLTF,TGTGCCAGCAGCCTCCTCGTCTCTGGGGCCAACGTCCTGACTTTC
-,19,TRBD2,TRBJ2-3,TRBV6-5,CASSYSGTSGPTSTDTQYF,TGTGCCAGCAGTTACTCAGGGACTAGCGGCCCCACTAGCACAGATACGCAGTATTTT
-,12,-,TRBJ2-5,TRBV6-1,CASSEGQETQYF,TGTGCCAGCAGTGAGGGGCAAGAGACCCAGTACTTC
-,15,-,TRBJ2-1,TRBV7-8,CASSLESASYNEQFF,TGTGCCAGCAGCTTAGAGTCGGCTTCCTACAATGAGCAGTTCTTC